The rows below give T cell receptor beta chains drawn from one sample of a study of monozygotic twins with inflammatory bowel disease. With the 5' RACE reads reprocessed, TCRdb shows one record per CDR3 protein and no DNA. The sample includes about 160,000 distinct CDR3 sequences. What was sequenced was blood. Every receptor here comes from a human donor with ulcerative colitis or Crohn's disease, or a healthy co-twin of an affected twin (not recorded which). The CDR3 runs from the conserved cysteine through the conserved F or W. The order of the fields is V gene, J gene, CDR3 protein.

v_gene: TRBV20-1
j_gene: TRBJ2-7
CDR3aa: CSAPRTDYEQYF

v_gene: TRBV5-1
j_gene: TRBJ1-5
CDR3aa: CASRPDPNSNQPQHF

v_gene: TRBV20-1
j_gene: TRBJ1-5
CDR3aa: CSASYGYSNQPQHF

v_gene: TRBV6-1
j_gene: TRBJ2-4
CDR3aa: CASMGASGGRGPLAKNIQYF

v_gene: TRBV20-1
j_gene: TRBJ2-7
CDR3aa: CSAAASSYEQYF

v_gene: TRBV20-1
j_gene: TRBJ2-7
CDR3aa: CSATGGTYEQYF

v_gene: TRBV9
j_gene: TRBJ2-7
CDR3aa: CASSPKAGDGYEQYF

v_gene: TRBV10-3
j_gene: TRBJ1-4
CDR3aa: CAISGSGGFRLNNEKLFF

v_gene: TRBV19
j_gene: TRBJ2-5
CDR3aa: CASSIQAQETQYF

v_gene: TRBV6-2/TRBV6-3
j_gene: TRBJ2-1
CDR3aa: CASSYSPGEGVYNEQFF

v_gene: TRBV27
j_gene: TRBJ2-2
CDR3aa: CATLAGTSGYAGELFF

v_gene: TRBV12-3/TRBV12-4
j_gene: TRBJ2-5
CDR3aa: CASSFGQGTSETQYF

v_gene: TRBV5-1
j_gene: TRBJ1-3
CDR3aa: CASSPSLPASGNTIYF

v_gene: TRBV19
j_gene: TRBJ2-2
CDR3aa: CASSIRAEELFF

v_gene: TRBV7-9
j_gene: TRBJ2-7
CDR3aa: CASSSTGGDEQYF

v_gene: TRBV5-1
j_gene: TRBJ1-2
CDR3aa: CASSQAGTSINYGYTF

v_gene: TRBV6-5
j_gene: TRBJ2-7
CDR3aa: CASSYGTSGKGEQYF

v_gene: TRBV20-1
j_gene: TRBJ2-5
CDR3aa: CSAVDRVETQYF

v_gene: TRBV7-3
j_gene: TRBJ2-1
CDR3aa: CASSPSGGPSSYNEQFF

v_gene: TRBV5-1
j_gene: TRBJ2-7
CDR3aa: CASSPGQASGEQYF

v_gene: TRBV20-1
j_gene: TRBJ1-4
CDR3aa: CSARPYYLPGTKRTNEKLFF

v_gene: TRBV5-1
j_gene: TRBJ1-5
CDR3aa: CASSPEYGSEPQHF

v_gene: TRBV14
j_gene: TRBJ2-7
CDR3aa: CASSQLQGRQEQYF

v_gene: TRBV7-6
j_gene: TRBJ2-1
CDR3aa: CASSLSTSGGEQFF

v_gene: TRBV20-1
j_gene: TRBJ2-2
CDR3aa: CSATRELNTGELFF

v_gene: TRBV20-1
j_gene: TRBJ1-2
CDR3aa: CSARVPREYGYTF

v_gene: TRBV7-2
j_gene: TRBJ2-1
CDR3aa: CASSRTSGGPYNEQFF

v_gene: TRBV12-3/TRBV12-4
j_gene: TRBJ1-1
CDR3aa: CASRKSRRAPENTEAFF

v_gene: TRBV2
j_gene: TRBJ2-7
CDR3aa: CASSERWDREQYF

v_gene: TRBV28
j_gene: TRBJ2-5
CDR3aa: CASSNRDRGGETQYF

v_gene: TRBV6-1
j_gene: TRBJ2-2
CDR3aa: CASSPFQYPLSGHTGELFF

v_gene: TRBV20-1
j_gene: TRBJ2-7
CDR3aa: CSAGLAGPYEQYF

v_gene: TRBV7-6
j_gene: TRBJ1-6
CDR3aa: CASSFSGQNNSPLHF

v_gene: TRBV7-9
j_gene: TRBJ2-2
CDR3aa: CASSWDRALTGELFF